This T cell receptor (beta chain) was documented in a study of OX40 agonist ivuxolimab in advanced cancers. This clone occurred once. This CDR3 is 15 amino acids long. The germline gives CDR1 SNHLY, CDR2 FYNNEI. After removal of 7 bases from V and 8 bases from J, the junction contained 12 bases not matched to a gene. The protocol was immunoSEQ multiplex PCR, while the TCRdb copy is restricted to in-frame clones and leaves out a portion. The table has about 35,000 clones, approximately 80% seen once; the top ten hold 18%. Blood draws occurred at baseline, cycle 4 day 1, and cycle 7 day 1. The sequencing here drew on CD4+ or CD8+ T cells sorted from blood, taken in a trial of the OX40 agonist ivuxolimab. This chain links TRBV2 with TRBJ2-1; 9 bases line up with TRBD2. The clonotype originates from an adult with an advanced solid tumor such as melanoma, head and neck, liver or kidney cancer. The CDR3 spells CASNIALAGSDEQFF. The CDR3 bases are TGTGCCAGCAACATCGCTCTAGCGGGGAGCGATGAGCAGTTCTTC.